The sequence of this TCR beta chain was determined in a study of cytomegalovirus exposure and HLA in healthy donors. Likely unrecorded immune exposures existed in these nominally healthy donors. This clone showed up just once. Its antigen is still unknown. Study results and limitations: Within an earlier analysis, most TCR beta V segments proved productive either about 87% or about 30% of the time. A later analysis showed TCR association rates differing by HLA locus, peaking at DRB1 and lowest at HLA-C. TRBV6-2, TRBV6-3 and other indistinguishable V segments were excluded.

Trimming took 0 bases from V and 0 from J, leaving 10 bases between them. Germline V lookup: CDR1 SGHRS, CDR2 YFSETQ. This CDR3 has 17 residues. Primers: 60 Vbeta forward and 13 Jbeta reverse. Generated by immunoSEQ multiplex PCR, the TCRdb table keeps only in-frame clones and is missing some. The table has fewer than 200,000 clones, over 70% seen once. The sample comprised PBMCs. This TCR derives from a woman aged 50 to 60 in good health and CMV-seropositive. The rearrangement uses TRBV5-1 and TRBJ2-6; D gene uncertain. CDR3: CASSLDDLSSGANVLTF. The CDR3 DNA reads as TGCGCCAGCAGCTTGGATGACTTGAGCTCTGGGGCCAACGTCCTGACTTTC.